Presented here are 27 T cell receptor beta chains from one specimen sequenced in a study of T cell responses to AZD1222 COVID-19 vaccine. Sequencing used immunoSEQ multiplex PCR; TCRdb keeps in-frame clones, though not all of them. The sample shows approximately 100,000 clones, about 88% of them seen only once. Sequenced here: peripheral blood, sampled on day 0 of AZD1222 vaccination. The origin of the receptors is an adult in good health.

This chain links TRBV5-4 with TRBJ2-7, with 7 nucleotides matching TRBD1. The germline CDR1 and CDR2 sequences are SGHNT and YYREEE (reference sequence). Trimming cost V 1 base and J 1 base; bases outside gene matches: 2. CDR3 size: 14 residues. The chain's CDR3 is CASSLTGESYEQYF. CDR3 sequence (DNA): TGTGCCAGCAGCTTGACAGGGGAGTCCTACGAGCAGTACTTC.

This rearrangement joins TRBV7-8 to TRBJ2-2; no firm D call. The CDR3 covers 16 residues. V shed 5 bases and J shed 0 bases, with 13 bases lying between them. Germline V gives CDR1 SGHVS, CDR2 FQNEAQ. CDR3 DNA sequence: TGTGCCAGCAGCCCATTCCGGGTTGCGAACACCGGGGAGCTGTTTTTT. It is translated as CASSPFRVANTGELFF.

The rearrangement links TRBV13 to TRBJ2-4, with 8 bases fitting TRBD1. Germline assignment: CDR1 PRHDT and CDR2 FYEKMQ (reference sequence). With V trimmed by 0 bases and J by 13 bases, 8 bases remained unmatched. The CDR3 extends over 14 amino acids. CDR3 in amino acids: CASSLGTGAGVQYF. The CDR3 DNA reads TGTGCCAGCAGCTTAGGGACAGGGGCCGGTGTCCAGTACTTC.

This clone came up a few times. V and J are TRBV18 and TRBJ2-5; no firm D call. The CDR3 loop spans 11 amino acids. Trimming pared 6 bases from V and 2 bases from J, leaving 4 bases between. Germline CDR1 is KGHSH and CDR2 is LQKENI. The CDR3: CASSFQETQYF. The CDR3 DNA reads TGTGCCAGCTCGTTTCAAGAGACCCAGTACTTC.

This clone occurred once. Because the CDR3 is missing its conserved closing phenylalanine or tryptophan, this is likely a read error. CDR3 in DNA: TGTGCCAGCAGGACAGGGGAGAGCTCACCCCTCCACCTT. This sequence encodes CASRTGESSPLHL. The chain combines TRBV6-5 with TRBJ1-6; 8 bases are a match to TRBD1. Trimming removed 6 bases from V and 10 bases from J; junction bases left unmatched: 5. The CDR3 spans 13 residues. Germline-derived CDR1 and CDR2 are MNHEY and SVGAGI.

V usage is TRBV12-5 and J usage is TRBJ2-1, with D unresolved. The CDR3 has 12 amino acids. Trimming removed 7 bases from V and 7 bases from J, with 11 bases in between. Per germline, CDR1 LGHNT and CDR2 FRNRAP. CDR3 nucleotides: TGTGCTAGTGTCATGACGAGGAATGAGCAGTTCTTC. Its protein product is CASVMTRNEQFF.

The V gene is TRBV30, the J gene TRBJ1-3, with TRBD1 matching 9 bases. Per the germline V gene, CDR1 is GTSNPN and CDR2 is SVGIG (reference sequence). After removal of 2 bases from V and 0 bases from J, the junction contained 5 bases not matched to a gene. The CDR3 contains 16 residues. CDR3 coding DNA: TGTGCCTGGAGTACAGGGACAGGGCACTCTGGAAACACCATATATTTT. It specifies CAWSTGTGHSGNTIYF. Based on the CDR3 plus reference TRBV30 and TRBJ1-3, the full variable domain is SQTIHQWPATLVQPVGSPLSLECTVEGTSNPNLYWYRQAAGRGLQLLFYSVGIGQISSEVPQNLSASRPQDRQFILSSKKLLLSDSGFYLCAWSTGTGHSGNTIYFGEGSWLTVV.

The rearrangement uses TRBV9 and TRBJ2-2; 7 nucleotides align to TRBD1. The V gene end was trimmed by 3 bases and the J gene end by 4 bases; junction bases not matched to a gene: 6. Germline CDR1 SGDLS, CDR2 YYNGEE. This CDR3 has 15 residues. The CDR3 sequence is CASSATGSGTGELFF. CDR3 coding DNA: TGTGCCAGCAGCGCGACAGGGTCTGGCACCGGGGAGCTGTTTTTT.

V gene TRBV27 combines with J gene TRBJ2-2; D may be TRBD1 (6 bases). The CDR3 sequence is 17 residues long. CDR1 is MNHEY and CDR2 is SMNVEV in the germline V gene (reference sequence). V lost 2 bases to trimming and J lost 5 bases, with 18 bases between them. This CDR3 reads CASSLISGQGRTGELFF. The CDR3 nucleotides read TGTGCCAGCAGTTTAATTTCAGGCCAGGGGAGAACCGGGGAGCTGTTTTTT.

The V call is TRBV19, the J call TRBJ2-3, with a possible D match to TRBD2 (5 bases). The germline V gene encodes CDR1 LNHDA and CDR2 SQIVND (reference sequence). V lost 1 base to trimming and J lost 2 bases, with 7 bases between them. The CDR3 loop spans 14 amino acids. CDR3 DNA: TGTGCCAGTAGTATAGCGGGGAACACAGATACGCAGTATTTT. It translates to CASSIAGNTDTQYF.

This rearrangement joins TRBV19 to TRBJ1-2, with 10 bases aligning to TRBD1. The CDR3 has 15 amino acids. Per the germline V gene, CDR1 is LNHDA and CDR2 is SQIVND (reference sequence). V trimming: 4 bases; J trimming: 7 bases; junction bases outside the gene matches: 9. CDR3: CASSTSDRGQFGYTF. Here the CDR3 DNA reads TGTGCCAGTAGTACCTCCGACAGGGGGCAGTTTGGCTACACCTTC.

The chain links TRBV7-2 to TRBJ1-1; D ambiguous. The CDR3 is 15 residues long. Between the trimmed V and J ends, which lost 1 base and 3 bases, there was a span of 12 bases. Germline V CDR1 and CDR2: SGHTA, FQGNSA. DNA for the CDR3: TGTGCCAGCAGCTTAGGCCCCTCGCAGGACACTGAAGCTTTCTTT. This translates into CASSLGPSQDTEAFF. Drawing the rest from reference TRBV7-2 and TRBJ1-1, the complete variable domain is GAGVSQSPSNKVTEKGKDVELRCDPISGHTALYWYRQSLGQGLEFLIYFQGNSAPDKSGLPSDRFSAERTGGSVSTLTIQRTQQEDSAVYLCASSLGPSQDTEAFFGQGTRLTVV.

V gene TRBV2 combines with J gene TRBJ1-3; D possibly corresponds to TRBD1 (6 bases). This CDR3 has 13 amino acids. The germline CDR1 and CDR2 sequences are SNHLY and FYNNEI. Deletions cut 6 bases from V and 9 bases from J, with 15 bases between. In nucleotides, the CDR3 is TGTGCCAGCAGATGGACAGCGCTTCGCACCATATATTTT. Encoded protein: CASRWTALRTIYF. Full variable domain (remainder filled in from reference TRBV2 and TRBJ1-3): EPEVTQTPSHQVTQMGQEVILRCVPISNHLYFYWYRQILGQKVEFLVSFYNNEISEKSEIFDDQFSVERPDGSNFTLKIRSTKLEDSAMYFCASRWTALRTIYFGEGSWLTVV.

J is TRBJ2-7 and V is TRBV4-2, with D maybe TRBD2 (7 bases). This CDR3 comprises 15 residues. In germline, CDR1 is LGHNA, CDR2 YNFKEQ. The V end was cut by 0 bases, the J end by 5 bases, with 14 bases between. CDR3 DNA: TGTGCCAGCAGCCAAGATCTTGGGGGGGCCCACGAGCAGTACTTC. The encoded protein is CASSQDLGGAHEQYF.

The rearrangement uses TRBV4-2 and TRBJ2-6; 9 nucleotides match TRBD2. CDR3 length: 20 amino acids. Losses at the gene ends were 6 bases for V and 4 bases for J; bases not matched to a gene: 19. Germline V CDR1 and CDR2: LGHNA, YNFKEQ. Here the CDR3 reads CASSPSHGGGADAGANVLTF. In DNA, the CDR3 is TGTGCCAGCAGTCCCTCGCATGGCGGGGGGGCCGACGCGGGGGCCAACGTCCTGACTTTC.

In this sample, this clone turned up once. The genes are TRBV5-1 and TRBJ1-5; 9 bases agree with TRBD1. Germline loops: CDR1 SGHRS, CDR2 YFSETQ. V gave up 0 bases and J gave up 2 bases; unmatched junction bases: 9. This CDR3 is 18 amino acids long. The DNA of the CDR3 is TGCGCCAGCAGCTTGGATCCCAGGACAGGGGTGGGCAATCAGCCCCAGCATTTT. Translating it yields CASSLDPRTGVGNQPQHF.

This CDR3 is CASSPPYRGGNYNEQFF. The CDR3 bases are TGTGCCAGCTCACCACCTTATCGGGGGGGAAACTACAATGAGCAGTTCTTC. The V call is TRBV18, the J call TRBJ2-1; TRBD2 aligns across 8 bases. The CDR3 is 17 amino acids. V was pared by 0 bases and J by 3 bases, with 7 bases of the junction left unmatched. From germline, CDR1 is KGHSH and CDR2 LQKENI.

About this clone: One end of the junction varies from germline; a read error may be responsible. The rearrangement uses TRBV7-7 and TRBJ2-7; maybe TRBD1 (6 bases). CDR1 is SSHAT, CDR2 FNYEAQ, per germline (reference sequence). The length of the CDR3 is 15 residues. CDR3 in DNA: TGTGCTAGCAGCAAGGGCACAGGGAGCTCCTACGAGCAGTACTTC. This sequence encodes CASSKGTGSSYEQYF.

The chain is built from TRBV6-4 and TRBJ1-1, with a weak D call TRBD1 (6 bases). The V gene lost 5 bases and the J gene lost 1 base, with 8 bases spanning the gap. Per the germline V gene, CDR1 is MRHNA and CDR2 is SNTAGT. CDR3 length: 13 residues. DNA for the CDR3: TGTGCCAGCAGTCAGGGGCGGAACACTGAAGCTTTCTTT. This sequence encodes CASSQGRNTEAFF.

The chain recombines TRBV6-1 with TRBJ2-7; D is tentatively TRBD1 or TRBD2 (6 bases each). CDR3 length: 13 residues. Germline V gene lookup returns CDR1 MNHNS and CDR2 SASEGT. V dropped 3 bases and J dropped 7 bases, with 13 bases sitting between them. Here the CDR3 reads CASSEGGLREQYF. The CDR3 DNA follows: TGTGCCAGCAGTGAGGGGGGCTTGAGGGAGCAGTACTTC.

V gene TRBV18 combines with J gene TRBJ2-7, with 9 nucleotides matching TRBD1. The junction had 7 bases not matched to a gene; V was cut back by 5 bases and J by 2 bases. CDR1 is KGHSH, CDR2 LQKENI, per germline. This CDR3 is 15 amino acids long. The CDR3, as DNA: TGTGCCAGCTCAGCCGGGACAGGGCCAACCTACGAGCAGTACTTC. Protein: CASSAGTGPTYEQYF.

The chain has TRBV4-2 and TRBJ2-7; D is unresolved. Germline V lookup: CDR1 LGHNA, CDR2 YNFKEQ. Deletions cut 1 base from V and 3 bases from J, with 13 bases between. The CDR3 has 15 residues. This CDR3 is CASSQVRFRFYEQYF. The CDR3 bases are TGTGCCAGCAGCCAAGTTCGGTTTCGTTTCTACGAGCAGTACTTC.

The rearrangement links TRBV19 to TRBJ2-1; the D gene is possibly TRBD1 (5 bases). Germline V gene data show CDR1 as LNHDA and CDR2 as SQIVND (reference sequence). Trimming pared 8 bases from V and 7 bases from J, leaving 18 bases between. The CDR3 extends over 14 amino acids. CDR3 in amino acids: CASAMPPRGNEQFF. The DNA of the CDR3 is TGTGCCAGTGCTATGCCCCCTAGGGGAAATGAGCAGTTCTTC.

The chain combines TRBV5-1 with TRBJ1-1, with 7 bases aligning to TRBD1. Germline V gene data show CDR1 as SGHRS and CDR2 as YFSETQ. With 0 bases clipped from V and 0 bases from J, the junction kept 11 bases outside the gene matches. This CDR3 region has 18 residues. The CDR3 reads CASSLDYGTANLNTEAFF. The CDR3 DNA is TGCGCCAGCAGCTTGGATTATGGGACAGCGAACTTGAACACTGAAGCTTTCTTT. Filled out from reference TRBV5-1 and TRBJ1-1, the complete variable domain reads KAGVTQTPRYLIKTRGQQVTLSCSPISGHRSVSWYQQTPGQGLQFLFEYFSETQRNKGNFPGRFSGRQFSNSRSEMNVSTLELGDSALYLCASSLDYGTANLNTEAFFGQGTRLTVV.

CDR3: CASSEVTDEQYF. The CDR3 coding sequence is TGTGCCAGCAGTGAAGTTACGGACGAGCAGTACTTC. The chain is built from TRBV2 and TRBJ2-7; D ambiguous. CDR1 is SNHLY and CDR2 is FYNNEI in the germline V gene. V was pared by 1 base and J by 5 bases, with 6 bases between. The CDR3 contains 12 residues.

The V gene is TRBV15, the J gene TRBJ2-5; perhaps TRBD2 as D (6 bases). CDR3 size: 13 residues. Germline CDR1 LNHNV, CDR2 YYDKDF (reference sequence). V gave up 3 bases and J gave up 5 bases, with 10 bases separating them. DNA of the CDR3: TGTGCCACCAGCAGGGGAGGTGGGGAGACCCAGTACTTC. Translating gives CATSRGGGETQYF.

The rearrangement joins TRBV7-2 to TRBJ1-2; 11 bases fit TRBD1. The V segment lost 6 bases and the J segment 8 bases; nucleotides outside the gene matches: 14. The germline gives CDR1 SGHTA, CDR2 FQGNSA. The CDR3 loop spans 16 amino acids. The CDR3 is CASSYIPGQGAGGYTF. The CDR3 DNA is TGTGCCAGCAGTTACATACCAGGACAGGGGGCGGGAGGCTACACCTTC.